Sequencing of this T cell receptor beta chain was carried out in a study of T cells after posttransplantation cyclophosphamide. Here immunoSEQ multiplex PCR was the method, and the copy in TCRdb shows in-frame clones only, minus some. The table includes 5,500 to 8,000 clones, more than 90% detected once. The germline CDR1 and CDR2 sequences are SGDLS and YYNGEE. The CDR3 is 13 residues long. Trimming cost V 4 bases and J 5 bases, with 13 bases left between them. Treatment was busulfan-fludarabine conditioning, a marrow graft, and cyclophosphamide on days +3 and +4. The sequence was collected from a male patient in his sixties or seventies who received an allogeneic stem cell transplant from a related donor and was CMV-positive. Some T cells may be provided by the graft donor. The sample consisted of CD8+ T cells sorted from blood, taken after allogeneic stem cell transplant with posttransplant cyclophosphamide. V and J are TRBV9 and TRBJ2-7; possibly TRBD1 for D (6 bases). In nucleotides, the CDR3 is TGTGCCAGCAGCAAAACAGGGAGCAACGAGCAGTACTTC. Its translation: CASSKTGSNEQYF.